Shown below are 28 T cell receptor beta chains from a single sample sequenced in a study of CD4 T cells in relation to SARS-CoV-2 and coronaviruses. Sequencing was performed with immunoSEQ multiplex PCR; in TCRdb, only in-frame clones are kept and a portion is missing. The data contain around 15,000 clones, about 84% of them singletons. These receptors' antigens are unknown. The unexposed donors gave CD4+ T cells in about 2010-2019, prior to COVID-19. Isolation of CD4+ T cells took place after approximately eleven days in culture. The source material was CD4+ T cells from PBMCs, cultured in vitro. Every receptor here comes from a human donor in good health.

For this clone: This CDR3 is also generated by other DNA sequences in the sample. The chain couples TRBV18 to TRBJ1-6; D call uncertain. CDR1 and CDR2 (germline): KGHSH, LQKENI. The CDR3 extends over 15 amino acids. Trimming left V 6 bases short and J 10 bases short, with 19 bases between. CDR3 sequence (DNA): TGTGCCAGCTCCGAAGATGAAGGGAGCATATCACCCCTCCACTTT. It encodes CASSEDEGSISPLHF.

Here the CDR3 reads CASSLMGRDTEAFF. CDR3 sequence (DNA): TGTGCCAGCAGCTTGATGGGACGGGACACTGAAGCTTTCTTT. This chain links TRBV5-6 with TRBJ1-1; D perhaps matches TRBD1 (5 bases). The CDR3 has 14 amino acids. Trimming shortened V by 1 base and J by 3 bases, and 10 bases separated the two germline ends. Germline V gene sequence: CDR1 SGHDT, CDR2 YYEEEE.

The chain recombines TRBV14 with TRBJ2-7, with D perhaps matching TRBD1 (5 bases). Trimming took 1 base from V and 6 from J, leaving 7 bases between them. Germline V gene sequence: CDR1 SGHDN, CDR2 FVKESK. This CDR3 region has 12 residues. The DNA of the CDR3 is TGTGCCAGCAGCCAAGTTAGGGGCGAGCAGTACTTC. Translation: CASSQVRGEQYF.

The rearrangement uses TRBV28 and TRBJ1-5; D not certain. This CDR3 contains 14 residues. Germline V gene lookup returns CDR1 MDHEN and CDR2 SYDVKM. V shed 6 bases and J shed 5 bases, with 14 bases lying between them. In DNA form, the CDR3 reads TGTGCCAGCAGGTTCCGGACCGATGATCAGCCCCAGCATTTT. It is translated as CASRFRTDDQPQHF.

The CDR3 region is CASSLATGGTGNTIYF. As DNA, the CDR3 is TGTGCCAGCAGCTTAGCTACAGGGGGCACTGGAAACACCATATATTTT. The rearrangement uses TRBV7-6 and TRBJ1-3, with 9 positions matching TRBD1. CDR1 is SGHVS, CDR2 FNYEAQ, per germline. The V and J ends lost 0 bases and 2 bases, in that order; junction bases with no gene match: 2. This CDR3 region has 16 residues.

The chain couples TRBV28 to TRBJ1-4, with D hard to call. Looked up from germline, CDR1 is MDHEN and CDR2 is SYDVKM. The CDR3 extends over 14 amino acids. Trimming stripped 2 bases from V and 7 bases from J, with 11 bases between. DNA for the CDR3: TGTGCCAGCAGTTTACCCCTAGGTCCTGAAAAACTGTTTTTT. Amino acid sequence: CASSLPLGPEKLFF.

This chain links TRBV10-2 with TRBJ2-5; TRBD2 agrees at 8 bases. Losses at the gene ends were 4 bases for V and 7 bases for J; bases not matched to a gene: 8. Germline V CDR1 and CDR2: WSHSY, SAAADI. The CDR3 has 14 amino acids. CDR3 loop: CASSGAGREGTQYF. DNA of the CDR3: TGCGCCAGCAGTGGAGCAGGACGGGAGGGGACCCAGTACTTC.

This chain links TRBV10-3 with TRBJ2-5; TRBD2 is a possible D gene (6 bases). The CDR3 totals 13 residues. The V gene's germline CDR1 is ENHRY and CDR2 SYGVKD. Trimming left V 4 bases short and J 5 bases short, with 11 bases between. Here the CDR3 DNA reads TGTGCCATCAGTGGGTCGGGAGAGGAGACCCAGTACTTC. It codes for CAISGSGEETQYF.

In its sample, this clone was seen once. The chain carries TRBV3-1 (or the pseudogene TRBV3-2) and TRBJ2-1; no clear D gene. This CDR3 is 15 amino acids long. Trimming stripped 4 bases from V and 1 base from J, with 11 bases between. Germline values: CDR1 LGHDT, CDR2 YNNKEL (reference sequence). The CDR3 region has the DNA TGTGCCAGCAGCCTACCACGGCATTCCTACAATGAGCAGTTCTTC. It codes for CASSLPRHSYNEQFF.

V and J are TRBV6-2 or TRBV6-3 and TRBJ2-1, with 8 bases lining up with TRBD2. The CDR3 sequence is 16 residues long. Germline trimming cut 4 bases from V and 6 bases from J; bases unmatched to any gene: 11. Per the germline V gene, CDR1 is MNHEY and CDR2 is SVGEGT. CDR3 sequence: CASSSEPSLAGNEQFF. The CDR3 DNA reads TGTGCCAGCAGTTCCGAGCCTTCTCTAGCGGGCAATGAGCAGTTCTTC.

V usage is TRBV7-9 and J usage is TRBJ1-5; D is unclear. Trimming took 4 bases from V and 2 from J, leaving 6 bases between them. The germline V gene encodes CDR1 SEHNR and CDR2 FQNEAQ (reference sequence). This CDR3 is built from 13 residues. CDR3 DNA: TGTGCCAGCAGCTCGCAAGGCAATCAGCCCCAGCATTTT. The encoded protein is CASSSQGNQPQHF.

This clone appeared a few times. The chain uses TRBV19 and TRBJ1-2; no reliable D call. V was shortened by 5 bases and J by 4 bases, with 11 bases between the two germline ends. Germline lookup yields CDR1 LNHDA and CDR2 SQIVND (reference sequence). The CDR3 spans 13 residues. This CDR3 reads CASSPSAIYGYTF. For the CDR3, the DNA is TGTGCCAGTAGTCCTTCAGCCATCTATGGCTACACCTTC.

V and J are TRBV5-1 and TRBJ2-7; 9 bases are a match to TRBD1. Germline V gene lookup returns CDR1 SGHRS and CDR2 YFSETQ. J gave up 6 bases and V 4 bases, and 8 bases lay outside the gene matches. The CDR3 has 14 amino acids. The CDR3 sequence is CASSTGDRVAEQYF. In nucleotides, the CDR3 is TGCGCCAGCAGCACAGGGGACAGGGTTGCCGAGCAGTACTTC.

A few counts support this clone. This chain joins TRBV10-1 and TRBJ1-2; 7 nucleotides align to TRBD1. With V trimmed by 8 bases and J by 7 bases, 13 bases remained unmatched. The CDR3 consists of 14 residues. Germline V CDR1 and CDR2: WNHNN, SYGVQD (reference sequence). The CDR3 region is CASSPQGVIGGYTF. The CDR3 DNA reads TGCGCCAGCTCCCCCCAGGGGGTAATCGGTGGCTACACCTTC.

This clone has a handful of counts. The chain is built from TRBV19 and TRBJ2-7; D not resolved. Per germline, CDR1 LNHDA and CDR2 SQIVND (reference sequence). The CDR3 covers 14 residues. V shed 9 bases and J shed 0 bases, with 15 bases lying between them. The CDR3 DNA reads TGTGCCAGCAAATCGGACCGTAGCTCCTACGAGCAGTACTTC. Protein product: CASKSDRSSYEQYF.

The chain joins TRBV29-1 to TRBJ2-2; the D gene is possibly TRBD2 (5 bases). The germline V and J ends were trimmed by 3 bases and 3 bases, with 11 bases remaining between them. CDR1 and CDR2 (germline): SQVTM, ANQGSEA. The CDR3 is made up of 14 amino acids. CDR3: CSVDWESHTGELFF. Written as DNA, the CDR3 is TGCAGCGTTGATTGGGAGTCCCACACCGGGGAGCTGTTTTTT.

The rearrangement links TRBV28 to TRBJ2-3; 7 bases align to TRBD1. V trimming: 5 bases; J trimming: 0 bases; junction bases outside the gene matches: 8. From germline, CDR1 is MDHEN and CDR2 SYDVKM. CDR3 length: 16 residues. Written as DNA, the CDR3 is TGTGCCAGCAGTCCTTACAGGGGATCGAGCACAGATACGCAGTATTTT. Protein: CASSPYRGSSTDTQYF.

The chain links TRBV19 to TRBJ1-3, with 8 positions matching TRBD1. Trimming cost V 3 bases and J 0 bases; bases outside gene matches: 4. This CDR3 comprises 16 residues. Germline CDR1 and CDR2: LNHDA and SQIVND (reference sequence). CDR3 loop: CASSMGDRISGNTIYF. The CDR3 bases are TGTGCCAGTAGTATGGGGGACAGGATCTCTGGAAACACCATATATTTT.

Comments on this clone: At one boundary the junction diverges from the germline segment, which might be a read error. CDR3: CATSDSGLAGNTGELFF. DNA for the CDR3: TGTGCCACCAGCGATTCGGGACTAGCGGGGAACACCGGGGAGCTGTTTTTT. The chain couples TRBV24-1 to TRBJ2-2; TRBD2 matches at 12 bases. The CDR3 has 17 residues. Germline V gives CDR1 KGHDR, CDR2 SFDVKD.

The gene calls are TRBV28 and TRBJ1-2, with TRBD1 matching over 12 bases. The CDR3 covers 14 residues. The ends lost 5 bases at V and 7 bases at J; junction bases unmatched: 5. Germline CDR1 reads MDHEN; CDR2 reads SYDVKM. The CDR3 DNA reads TGTGCCAGCAGTCAGGGACAGGGGGCGGGTGGCTACACCTTC. It encodes CASSQGQGAGGYTF.

The chain links TRBV24-1 to TRBJ1-2; D call uncertain. Germline loops: CDR1 KGHDR, CDR2 SFDVKD. This CDR3 has 15 residues. The V end was cut by 10 bases, the J end by 6 bases, with 23 bases between. The CDR3 spells CATAKPGSRGHGYTF. DNA of the CDR3: TGTGCCACAGCGAAACCCGGGTCACGAGGCCATGGCTACACCTTC.

This rearrangement joins TRBV18 to TRBJ1-1; 9 bases fit TRBD1. Germline CDR1 KGHSH, CDR2 LQKENI. The CDR3 extends over 13 amino acids. Trimming cost V 6 bases and J 3 bases; bases outside gene matches: 2. The CDR3: CASSTGGDTEAFF. In DNA, the CDR3 is TGTGCCAGCTCTACAGGGGGCGACACTGAAGCTTTCTTT.

This chain connects TRBV11-1 to TRBJ2-5, with no clear D. CDR3 length: 11 amino acids. Germline lookup yields CDR1 SGHAT and CDR2 FQDESV (reference sequence). Trimming took 3 bases from V and 5 from J, leaving 4 bases between them. The CDR3 DNA reads TGTGCCAGCAGCTTTGGGGAGACCCAGTACTTC. This sequence encodes CASSFGETQYF.

This clone showed up just a few times. The chain combines TRBV20-1 with TRBJ1-6; 9 bases line up with TRBD1. Per the germline V gene, CDR1 is DFQATT and CDR2 is SNEGSKA (reference sequence). J lost 7 bases, V lost 3 bases, and 4 bases had no gene match. This CDR3 has 14 residues. As DNA, the CDR3 is TGCAGTGCTAGTAAAGGACAGGGGAATTCACCCCTCCACTTT. Residues: CSASKGQGNSPLHF.

This clone was seen a handful of times. The genes are TRBV10-1 and TRBJ1-5; 8 bases are a match to TRBD1. V lost 4 bases, J lost 4 bases, and 9 bases stayed unmatched. The CDR3 loop spans 16 amino acids. Germline-derived CDR1 and CDR2 are WNHNN and SYGVQD (reference sequence). The CDR3 DNA sequence: TGCGCCAGCAGTGCCGACAGGGGCCCGGGGAATCAGCCCCAGCATTTT. It specifies CASSADRGPGNQPQHF.

Written as DNA, the CDR3 is TGTGCCTGGAGTAAGAGGGGGCTCACCGGGGAGCTGTTTTTT. This sequence encodes CAWSKRGLTGELFF. The rearrangement joins TRBV30 to TRBJ2-2; the match to TRBD1 covers 7 bases. The germline gives CDR1 GTSNPN, CDR2 SVGIG (reference sequence). CDR3 length: 14 amino acids. Unmatched junction bases numbered 4, after V lost 2 bases and J lost 4 bases.

V is TRBV3-1 (or the pseudogene TRBV3-2) and J is TRBJ2-2; D gene unclear. The germline V gene encodes CDR1 LGHDT and CDR2 YNNKEL (reference sequence). CDR3 length equals 10 residues. With 6 bases removed from V and 9 bases from J, the gap between germline ends came to 5 bases. DNA of the CDR3: TGTGCCAGCAGTGACCGGGAGCTGTTTTTT. As protein: CASSDRELFF.

The V gene is TRBV6-1, the J gene TRBJ2-3, with 7 bases identical to TRBD2. There are 15 residues in the CDR3. With 0 bases clipped from V and 2 bases from J, the junction kept 2 bases outside the gene matches. From germline, CDR1 is MNHNS and CDR2 SASEGT. The CDR3 nucleotides are TGTGCCAGCAGTGAAGCGGCGGGAGCCACAGATACGCAGTATTTT. Translated: CASSEAAGATDTQYF.